This T cell receptor beta chain was retrieved from a study of shared T cell receptors in the human thymus. Profiling relied on immunoSEQ multiplex PCR, and the TCRdb table lists in-frame clones only, not all of them. The sample includes 63,000 or so clones, about 95% of them seen just once. CDR1 LNHNV and CDR2 YYDKDF come from the germline V gene (reference sequence). The CDR3 runs to 18 residues. V shed 6 bases and J 0 bases; nucleotides not matched to a gene: 12. The material sequenced was thymocytes. The receptor comes from a human donor. This rearrangement joins TRBV15 to TRBJ2-3; 10 bases agree with TRBD2. The CDR3 reads CATSPIAGGPYSTDTQYF. CDR3 in DNA: TGTGCCACCAGTCCCATAGCGGGGGGCCCTTATAGCACAGATACGCAGTATTTT.